The rows below give T cell receptor beta chains drawn from one sample of a study of shared T cell receptors in the human thymus. Measured with immunoSEQ multiplex PCR; TCRdb has only the in-frame clones, and not every one. The sample records around 730,000 clones, 70% to 90% being singletons. These records were also assigned to another study, of human thymus T cells.

What was sequenced was thymocytes. These receptors originate from a girl less than two years old with a congenital heart defect. Both conserved end residues are part of each CDR3. D genes are given only for firm matches. For some rows the clone size is stated as once, few or many, or as a class when expanded; others skip it.

d_gene	j_gene	abundance	v_gene	CDR3aa	CDR3nt
NA	TRBJ2-3	NA	TRBV7-3	CASSSRGAKDTQYF	TGTGCCAGCAGCTCCCGGGGGGCCAAAGATACGCAGTATTTT
TRBD2	TRBJ2-3	NA	TRBV2	CASATSGGTDTQYF	TGTGCCAGCGCGACTAGCGGGGGGACAGATACGCAGTATTTT
NA	TRBJ2-7	NA	TRBV7-6	CASSPPRGSVYYEQYF	TGTGCCAGCAGCCCCCCCCGCGGGTCAGTATACTACGAGCAGTACTTC
NA	TRBJ2-7	NA	TRBV4-3	CASSQDQGEGDEQYF	TGCGCCAGCAGCCAAGACCAGGGTGAGGGGGACGAGCAGTACTTC
TRBD1	TRBJ1-1	NA	TRBV7-2	CASSLWEQGLYSDTEAFF	TGTGCCAGCAGCTTATGGGAACAGGGGTTGTATTCGGACACTGAAGCTTTCTTT
TRBD1	TRBJ2-7	NA	TRBV25-1	CASSDPLSDRGGSYEQYF	TGTGCCAGCAGTGACCCACTCTCTGACAGGGGGGGCTCCTACGAGCAGTACTTC
TRBD1	TRBJ2-3	NA	TRBV5-1	CASSFWDSRTDTQYF	TGCGCCAGCAGCTTCTGGGACAGCCGCACAGATACGCAGTATTTT
TRBD1	TRBJ2-3	NA	TRBV5-1	CASSTRTGPSTDTQYF	TGCGCCAGCAGCACCCGGACAGGCCCTAGCACAGATACGCAGTATTTT
TRBD1	TRBJ1-6	NA	TRBV4-1	CASSQEGQVGSYNSPLHF	TGCGCCAGCAGCCAAGAAGGACAGGTTGGGTCCTATAATTCACCCCTCCACTTT
TRBD1	TRBJ1-3	few	TRBV4-3	CASSQGGTGILNTIYF	TGCGCCAGCAGCCAAGGCGGGACAGGGATCTTAAACACCATATATTTT
NA	TRBJ2-1	NA	TRBV28	CASIGPRGGGYNEQFF	TGTGCCAGCATAGGGCCGCGGGGCGGAGGCTACAATGAGCAGTTCTTC
NA	TRBJ1-5	NA	TRBV7-9	CASSLGGTGPTSNQPQHF	TGTGCCAGCAGCTTAGGAGGTACAGGGCCAACTAGCAATCAGCCCCAGCATTTT
NA	TRBJ1-6	NA	TRBV18	CASSPLFLHREGVSPLHF	TGTGCCAGCTCACCACTCTTTCTACACAGGGAGGGGGTTTCACCCCTCCACTTT
NA	TRBJ2-5	NA	TRBV5-1	CASSLEQIQETQYF	TGCGCCAGCAGCTTGGAGCAAATCCAAGAGACCCAGTACTTC
TRBD1	TRBJ1-2	NA	TRBV14	CASSQDRETGDGYTF	TGTGCCAGCAGCCAAGATCGAGAGACAGGGGATGGCTACACCTTC
TRBD2	TRBJ2-1	NA	TRBV7-9	CASSLPGLAGVSYNEQFF	TGTGCCAGCAGCTTACCGGGACTAGCGGGGGTTTCTTACAATGAGCAGTTCTTC